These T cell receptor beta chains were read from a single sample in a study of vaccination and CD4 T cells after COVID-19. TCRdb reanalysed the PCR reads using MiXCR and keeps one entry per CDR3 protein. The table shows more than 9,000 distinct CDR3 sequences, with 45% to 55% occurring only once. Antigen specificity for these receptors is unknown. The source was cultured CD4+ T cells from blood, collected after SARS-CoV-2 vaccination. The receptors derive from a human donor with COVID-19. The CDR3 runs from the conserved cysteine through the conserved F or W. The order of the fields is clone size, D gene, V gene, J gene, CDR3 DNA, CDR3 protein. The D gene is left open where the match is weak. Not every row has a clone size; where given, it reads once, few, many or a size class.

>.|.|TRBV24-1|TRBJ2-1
TGTGCCACCAGTGAGGCAGGGGTTGTGGGGGAGCAGTTCTTC
CATSEAGVVGEQFF
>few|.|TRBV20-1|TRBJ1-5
TGCAGTGCTAGAGTTAACAGAGACCAGCCCCAGCATTTT
CSARVNRDQPQHF
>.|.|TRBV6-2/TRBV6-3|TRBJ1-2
TGTGCCAGCAGTACCCCGGGTATCTATGGCTACACCTTC
CASSTPGIYGYTF
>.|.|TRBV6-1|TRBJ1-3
TGTGCCATCCTAATCTTAGGGGCGGACTCTGGAAACACCATATATTTT
CAILILGADSGNTIYF
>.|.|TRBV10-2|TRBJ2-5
TGCGCCAGCAGTGAGCAGTCGCAGGAGACCCAGTACTTC
CASSEQSQETQYF
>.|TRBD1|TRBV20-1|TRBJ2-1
TGCAGTGCAGAGAACAGGGGTTTGAATGAGCAGTTCTTC
CSAENRGLNEQFF
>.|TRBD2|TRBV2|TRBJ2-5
TGTGCCAGCAAGGGAGGGATAGTAAGCCAAGAGACCCAGTACTTC
CASKGGIVSQETQYF
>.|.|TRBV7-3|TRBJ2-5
TGTGCCAGCAGCTTAACTCCCGGGATTGAGACCCAGTACTTC
CASSLTPGIETQYF
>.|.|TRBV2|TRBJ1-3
TGTGCCAGCAGTGACACGGGATACACCATATATTTT
CASSDTGYTIYF
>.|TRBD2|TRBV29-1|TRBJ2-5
TGCAGCGTCCCGGGACTAGCGGGGGGGCTGGAGACCCAGTACTTC
CSVPGLAGGLETQYF
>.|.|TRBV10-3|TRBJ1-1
TGTGCCATCAGTGAGCGTGTGGCGGCGAACACTGAAGCTTTCTTT
CAISERVAANTEAFF
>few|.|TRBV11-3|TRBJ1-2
TGTGCCAGCCAGGGTGGCGACTATGGCTACACCTTC
CASQGGDYGYTF
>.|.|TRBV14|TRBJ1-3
TGTGCCAGCAGCCAAGATCGGGGAAACACCATATATTTT
CASSQDRGNTIYF
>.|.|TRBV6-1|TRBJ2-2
TGTGCCAGCAGTACGGGGTTGGTAGCGGGGGAGCTGTTTTTT
CASSTGLVAGELFF
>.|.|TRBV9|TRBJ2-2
TGTGCCAGCAGCGTAGTAGATGAGCGCGGGGAGCTGTTTTTT
CASSVVDERGELFF